This TCR beta chain derives from a study of patients and donors after allogeneic stem cell transplantation (dated by TCRdb to about 2020). Libraries were constructed by RT-PCR. The sample was run on a NextSeq 550. The raw public data were reprocessed by TCRdb itself: fastp quality trimming at Q25, MiXCR clonotype calling, in-frame beta chains only. Each entry is one CDR3 protein sequence, shown with its most common DNA and genes. This sample has hundreds of thousands of distinct CDR3 sequences in its table, and about a sixth of those were observed once. The ten largest clones represent over 6% of the sample. CDR1 and CDR2 were assigned from the germline V gene (reference sequence) as DFQATT and SNEGSKA. Trimming removed 2 bases from V and 8 bases from J, leaving 19 bases between the germline ends. The cysteine opens and the phenylalanine closes a CDR3 of 15 amino acids. CDR3 DNA only is kept here, 45 bases in frame from base 1.

To note about this clonotype: The target of this receptor is not known. No base qualities exist here, and no much larger clone lies one base off it.

Material for sequencing was blood, either unsorted or a sorted T cell fraction (not recorded which). This clonotype was sampled from a human donor who was either an allogeneic HSCT recipient or a stem cell or donor lymphocyte infusion donor (not recorded which). It is not recorded whose cells these are; they may come from a transplant donor. The V and J genes are TRBV20-1 and TRBJ2-1; the D gene is perhaps TRBD1, from 5 matching bases. The CDR3 region has the sequence CSARLVGQKSHEQFF. The nucleotide sequence reads TGCAGTGCTAGACTTGTCGGACAAAAAAGCCATGAGCAGTTCTTC.